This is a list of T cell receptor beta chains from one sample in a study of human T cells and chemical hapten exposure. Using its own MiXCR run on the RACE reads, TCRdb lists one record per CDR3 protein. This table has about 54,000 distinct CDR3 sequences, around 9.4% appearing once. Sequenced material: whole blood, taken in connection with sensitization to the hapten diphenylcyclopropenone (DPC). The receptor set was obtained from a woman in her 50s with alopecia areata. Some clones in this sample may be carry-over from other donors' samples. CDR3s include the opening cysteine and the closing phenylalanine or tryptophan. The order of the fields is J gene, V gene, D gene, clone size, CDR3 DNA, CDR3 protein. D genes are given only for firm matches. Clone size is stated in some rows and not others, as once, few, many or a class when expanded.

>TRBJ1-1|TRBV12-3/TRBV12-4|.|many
TGTGCCAGCAGTTTCAACCGGCGCGCTGAAGCTTTCTTT
CASSFNRRAEAFF
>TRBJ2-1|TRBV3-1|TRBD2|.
TGTGCCAGCAGCCAATTGACTAGCCGCCACAATGAGCAGTTCTTC
CASSQLTSRHNEQFF
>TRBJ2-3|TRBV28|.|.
TGTGCCAGCAGCCCCACGAAGGGTCCGGCCAGCACAGATACGCAGTATTTT
CASSPTKGPASTDTQYF
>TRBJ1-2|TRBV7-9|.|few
TGTGCCAGCAGCTTAGCCGGGCAGGAATATGGCTACACCTTC
CASSLAGQEYGYTF
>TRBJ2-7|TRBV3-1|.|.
TGTGCCAGCAGCCAAGGGGGTTACGAGCAGTACTTC
CASSQGGYEQYF
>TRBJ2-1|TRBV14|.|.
TGTGCCAGCAGCCAATTCCGGGGCGGATCCTCCTACAATGAGCAGTTCTTC
CASSQFRGGSSYNEQFF
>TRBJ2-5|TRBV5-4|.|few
TGTGCCAGCAGTTCGGGGTTGACCCAGTACTTC
CASSSGLTQYF
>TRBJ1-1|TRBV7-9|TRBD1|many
TGTGCCAGCAGCTCCTACAGGGGGAGCCTCCGCAACACTGAAGCTTTCTTT
CASSSYRGSLRNTEAFF
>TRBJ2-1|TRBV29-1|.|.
TGCAGCCTGCTTACACGGGCCATTCACAATGAGCAGTTCTTC
CSLLTRAIHNEQFF
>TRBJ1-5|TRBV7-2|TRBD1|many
TGTGCCAGCAGCCCCCGGATAGGCCCCGGGACAGCTTATCAGCCCCAGCATTTT
CASSPRIGPGTAYQPQHF
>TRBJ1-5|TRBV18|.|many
TGTGCCAGCCGACAGGACTACAATCAGCCCCAGCATTTT
CASRQDYNQPQHF
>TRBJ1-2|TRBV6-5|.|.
TGTGCCAGCAGTTTTCGACCGTCCCCTAACTATGGCTACACCTTC
CASSFRPSPNYGYTF
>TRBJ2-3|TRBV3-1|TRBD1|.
TGTGCCAGCAGCCCGGGACAGAGCACAGATACGCAGTATTTT
CASSPGQSTDTQYF
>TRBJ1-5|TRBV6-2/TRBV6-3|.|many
TGTGCCAGCAGCGTACCGGGACGGAGCAATCAGCCCCAGCATTTT
CASSVPGRSNQPQHF
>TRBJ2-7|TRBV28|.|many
TGTGCCAGCAGAGTGCAGGGCCCCAGGTCCTACGAGCAGTACTTC
CASRVQGPRSYEQYF
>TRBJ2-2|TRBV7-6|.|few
TGTGCCAGCAGCTTAATCAGGGGCACCGGGGAGCTGTTTTTT
CASSLIRGTGELFF
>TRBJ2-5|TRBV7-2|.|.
TGTGCCAGCAGCTTAGATCGGAAGGGGGGGGACGGGAAGACCCAGTACTTC
CASSLDRKGGDGKTQYF
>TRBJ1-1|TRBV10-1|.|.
TGCGCCAGCAAGGACACCGCACTGAACACTGAAGCTTTCTTT
CASKDTALNTEAFF
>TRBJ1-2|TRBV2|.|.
TGTGCCAGCAAGGCTGGCTACACCTTC
CASKAGYTF
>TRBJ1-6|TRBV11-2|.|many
TGTGCCAGCAGCCGAGAATCCTATAATTCACCCCTCCACTTT
CASSRESYNSPLHF